This T cell receptor (beta chain) is drawn from a study of blood T cells in healthy people across ages. Per germline, CDR1 MGHDK and CDR2 SYGVNS. The V and J ends lost 6 bases and 6 bases, in that order; junction bases with no gene match: 2. The CDR3 contains 14 residues. The authors ran a second PCR of roughly 6 to 12 cycles using a sample-barcoded 5' primer and a J-beta primer mix. TCRdb reanalysed the 5' RACE reads using MiXCR and keeps one entry per CDR3 protein. The top ten clones hold 8% to 10% of a sample with 750,000 or so distinct CDR3 sequences, around 25% of them seen once. A further study also used this sample, focusing on T cells of mothers and their children.

Sequencing was done on a sample of blood. The gene calls are TRBV25-1 and TRBJ1-4; 12 nucleotides line up with TRBD1. The TCR sequence derives from a boy aged 10-17 years in good health. The CDR3 is CASRGTGGHEKLFF. CDR3 coding DNA: TGTGCCAGCAGGGGGACAGGGGGCCATGAAAAACTGTTTTTT.